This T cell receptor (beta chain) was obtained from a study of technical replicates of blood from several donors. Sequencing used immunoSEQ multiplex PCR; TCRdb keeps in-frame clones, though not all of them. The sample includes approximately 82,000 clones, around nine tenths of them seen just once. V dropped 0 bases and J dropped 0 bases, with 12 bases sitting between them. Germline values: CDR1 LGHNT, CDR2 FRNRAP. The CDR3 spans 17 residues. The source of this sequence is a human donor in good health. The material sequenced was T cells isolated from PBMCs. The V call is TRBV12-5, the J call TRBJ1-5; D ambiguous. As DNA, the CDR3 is TGTGCTAGTGGTTTGGTAATAGAAAGTTTTAGCAATCAGCCCCAGCATTTT. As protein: CASGLVIESFSNQPQHF.